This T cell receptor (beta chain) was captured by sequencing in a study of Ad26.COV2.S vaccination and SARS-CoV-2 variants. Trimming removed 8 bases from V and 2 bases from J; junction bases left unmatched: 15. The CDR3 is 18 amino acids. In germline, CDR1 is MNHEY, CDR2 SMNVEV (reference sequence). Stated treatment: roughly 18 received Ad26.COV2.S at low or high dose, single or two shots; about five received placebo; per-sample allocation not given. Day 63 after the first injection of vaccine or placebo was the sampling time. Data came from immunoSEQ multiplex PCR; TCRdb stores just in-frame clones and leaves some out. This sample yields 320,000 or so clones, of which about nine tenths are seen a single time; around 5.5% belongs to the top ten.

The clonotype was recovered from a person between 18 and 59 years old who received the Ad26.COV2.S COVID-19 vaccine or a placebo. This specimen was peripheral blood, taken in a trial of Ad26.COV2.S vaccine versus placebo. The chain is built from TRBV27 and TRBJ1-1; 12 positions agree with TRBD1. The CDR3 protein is CASATVLSGTGGNTEAFF. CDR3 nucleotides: TGTGCCAGCGCCACCGTTTTGTCCGGGACAGGGGGCAACACTGAAGCTTTCTTT.